These T cell receptor beta chains were read from a single sample in a study of blood T cell repertoires in COVID-19. Assay used: immunoSEQ multiplex PCR; TCRdb lists only in-frame clones, some missing. Of about 46,000 clones listed, 80% to 95% are singletons. Sequencing was performed on peripheral blood. Receptors originate from a man between 50 and 59 years old with acute or convalescent COVID-19. Each CDR3 is given without its conserved first and last residue.

V gene: TRBV2; J gene: TRBJ2-4; CDR3 protein: ASTRDRGLDIQY
V gene: TRBV7-9; J gene: TRBJ1-1; CDR3 protein: ASSWGQGNTEAF
V gene: TRBV19; J gene: TRBJ2-7; CDR3 protein: ASSGQGPYEQY
V gene: TRBV5-1; J gene: TRBJ1-1; CDR3 protein: ASSTGTDTEAF
V gene: TRBV4-1; J gene: TRBJ1-2; CDR3 protein: ASSPGQVYGYT
V gene: TRBV6-5; J gene: TRBJ2-1; CDR3 protein: ASSPQGFYNEQF
V gene: TRBV2; J gene: TRBJ1-1; CDR3 protein: ASSAMNTEAF
V gene: TRBV6-5; J gene: TRBJ1-3; CDR3 protein: ASSTGSSGNTIY
V gene: TRBV5-1; J gene: TRBJ2-7; CDR3 protein: ASSLDSGDRAYEQY
V gene: TRBV6-5; J gene: TRBJ1-2; CDR3 protein: ASRRRHGDREGYT
V gene: TRBV11-3; J gene: TRBJ2-2; CDR3 protein: ASSLQGQGTGELF
V gene: TRBV27; J gene: TRBJ2-7; CDR3 protein: ASSLSGTGPYEQY
V gene: TRBV19; J gene: TRBJ2-1; CDR3 protein: ASMRTGYSKQF
V gene: TRBV18; J gene: TRBJ1-5; CDR3 protein: ASSPDRGNQPQH
V gene: TRBV6-5; J gene: TRBJ1-1; CDR3 protein: ASSYRRRGTEAF
V gene: TRBV7-2; J gene: TRBJ2-7; CDR3 protein: ASSFFGQAMGEQY
V gene: TRBV24-1; J gene: TRBJ1-1; CDR3 protein: ATSDLQGTEAF
V gene: TRBV19; J gene: TRBJ2-2; CDR3 protein: ASSIRGVGPGELF
V gene: TRBV7-8; J gene: TRBJ1-1; CDR3 protein: ASSPSSGGRGASAF
V gene: TRBV7-6; J gene: TRBJ2-2; CDR3 protein: ASSLGQTGELF
V gene: TRBV19; J gene: TRBJ1-2; CDR3 protein: ASSINREGGYT
V gene: TRBV19; J gene: TRBJ2-5; CDR3 protein: ASSIQGQETQY